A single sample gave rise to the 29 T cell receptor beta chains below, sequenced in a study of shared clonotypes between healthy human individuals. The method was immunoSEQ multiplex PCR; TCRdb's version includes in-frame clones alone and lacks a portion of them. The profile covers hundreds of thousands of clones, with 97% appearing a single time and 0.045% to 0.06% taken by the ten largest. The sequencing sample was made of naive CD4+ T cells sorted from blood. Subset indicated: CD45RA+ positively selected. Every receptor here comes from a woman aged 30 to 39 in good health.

DNA for the CDR3: TGTGCCAGCAGCCCCGCGGGAGGCGCGTACAATGAGCAGTTCTTC. This sequence encodes CASSPAGGAYNEQFF. The rearrangement joins TRBV7-8 to TRBJ2-1; 8 bases line up with TRBD2. This CDR3 contains 15 residues. The germline gives CDR1 SGHVS, CDR2 FQNEAQ. The ends lost 5 bases at V and 4 bases at J; junction bases unmatched: 7.

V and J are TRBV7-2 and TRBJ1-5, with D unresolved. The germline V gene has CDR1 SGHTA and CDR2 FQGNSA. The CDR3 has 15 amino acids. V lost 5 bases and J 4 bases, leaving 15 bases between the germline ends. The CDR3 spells CASSKWVTVNQPQHF. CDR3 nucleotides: TGTGCCAGCAGCAAATGGGTCACGGTTAATCAGCCCCAGCATTTT.

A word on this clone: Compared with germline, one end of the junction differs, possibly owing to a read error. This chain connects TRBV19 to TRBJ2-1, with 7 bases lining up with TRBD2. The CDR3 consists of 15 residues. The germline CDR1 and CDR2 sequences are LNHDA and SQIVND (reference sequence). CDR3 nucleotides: TGTGCCAGTAGAATAGCGGGCCCTTCCTACAATGAGCAGTTCTTC. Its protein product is CASRIAGPSYNEQFF. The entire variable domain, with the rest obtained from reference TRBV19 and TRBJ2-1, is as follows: DGGITQSPKYLFRKEGQNVTLSCEQNLNHDAMYWYRQDPGQGLRLIYYSQIVNDFQKGDIAEGYSVSREKKESFPLTVTSAQKNPTAFYLCASRIAGPSYNEQFFGPGTRLTVL.

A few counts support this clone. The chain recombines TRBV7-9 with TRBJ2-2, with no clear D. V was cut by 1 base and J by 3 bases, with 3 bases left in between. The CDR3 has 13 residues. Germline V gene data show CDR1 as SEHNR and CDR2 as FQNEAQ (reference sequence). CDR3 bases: TGTGCCAGCAGCTTAGGGGACACCGGGGAGCTGTTTTTT. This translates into CASSLGDTGELFF. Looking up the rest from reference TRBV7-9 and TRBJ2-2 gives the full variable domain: DTGVSQNPRHKITKRGQNVTFRCDPISEHNRLYWYRQTLGQGPEFLTYFQNEAQLEKSRLLSDRFSAERPKGSFSTLEIQRTEQGDSAMYLCASSLGDTGELFFGEGSRLTVL.

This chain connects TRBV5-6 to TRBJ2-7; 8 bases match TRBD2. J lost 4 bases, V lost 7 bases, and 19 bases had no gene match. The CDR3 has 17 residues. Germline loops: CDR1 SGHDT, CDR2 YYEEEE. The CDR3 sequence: CASASGGWMSSGYEQYF. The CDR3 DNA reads TGTGCCAGCGCCTCTGGGGGCTGGATGTCTAGCGGGTACGAGCAGTACTTC.

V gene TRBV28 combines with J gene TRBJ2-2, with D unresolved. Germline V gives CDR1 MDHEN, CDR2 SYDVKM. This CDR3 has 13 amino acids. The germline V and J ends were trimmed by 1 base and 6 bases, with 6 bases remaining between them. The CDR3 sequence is CASSLSYPGELFF. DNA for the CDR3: TGTGCCAGCAGTTTATCTTATCCCGGGGAGCTGTTTTTT.

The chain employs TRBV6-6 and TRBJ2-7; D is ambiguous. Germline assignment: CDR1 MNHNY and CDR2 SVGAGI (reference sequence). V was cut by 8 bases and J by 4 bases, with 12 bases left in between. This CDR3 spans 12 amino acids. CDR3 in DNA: TGTGCCAGCGGGTGGGGAAGGTACGAGCAGTACTTC. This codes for CASGWGRYEQYF.

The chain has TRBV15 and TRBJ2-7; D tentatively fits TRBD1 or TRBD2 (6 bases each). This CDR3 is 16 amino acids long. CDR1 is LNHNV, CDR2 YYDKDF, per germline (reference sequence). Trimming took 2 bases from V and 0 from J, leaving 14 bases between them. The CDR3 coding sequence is TGTGCCACCAGCAGACCCTCGGGGGCGGGCTCCTACGAGCAGTACTTC. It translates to CATSRPSGAGSYEQYF.

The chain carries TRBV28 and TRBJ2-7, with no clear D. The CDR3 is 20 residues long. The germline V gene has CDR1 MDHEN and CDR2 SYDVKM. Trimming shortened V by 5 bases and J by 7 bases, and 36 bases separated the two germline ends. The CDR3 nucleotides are TGTGCCAGCAGTCTCTCGACCCGTGACCTTATTCCTCAAAAACGACTGGAGCAGTACTTC. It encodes CASSLSTRDLIPQKRLEQYF.

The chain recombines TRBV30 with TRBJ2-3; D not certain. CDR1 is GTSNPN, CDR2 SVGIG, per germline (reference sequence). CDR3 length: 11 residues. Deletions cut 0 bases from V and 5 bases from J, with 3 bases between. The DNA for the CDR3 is TGTGCCTGGAGTGTACAAGATACGCAGTATTTT. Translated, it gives CAWSVQDTQYF.

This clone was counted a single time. The chain's CDR3 is CASSRGPRRYGYTF. The CDR3 bases are TGTGCCAGCAGCCGGGGACCTCGCCGTTATGGCTACACCTTC. The V and J genes are TRBV28 and TRBJ1-2; D perhaps matches TRBD1 (5 bases). Trimming cost V 6 bases and J 5 bases, with 16 bases left between them. The CDR3 spans 14 residues. The germline V gene has CDR1 MDHEN and CDR2 SYDVKM.

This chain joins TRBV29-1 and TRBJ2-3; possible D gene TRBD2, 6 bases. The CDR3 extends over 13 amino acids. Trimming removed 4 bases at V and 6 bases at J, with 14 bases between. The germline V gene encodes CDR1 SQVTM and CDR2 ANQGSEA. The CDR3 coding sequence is TGCAGCGTTGGGGTTTGGCGGGACGATACGCAGTATTTT. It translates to CSVGVWRDDTQYF.

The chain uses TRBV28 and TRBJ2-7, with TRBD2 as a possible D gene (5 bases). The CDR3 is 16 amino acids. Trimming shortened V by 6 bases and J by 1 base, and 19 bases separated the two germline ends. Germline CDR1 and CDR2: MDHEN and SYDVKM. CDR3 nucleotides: TGTGCCAGCAGCTGGGGTTGGGCTAGCTTATCCTACGAGCAGTACTTC. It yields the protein CASSWGWASLSYEQYF.

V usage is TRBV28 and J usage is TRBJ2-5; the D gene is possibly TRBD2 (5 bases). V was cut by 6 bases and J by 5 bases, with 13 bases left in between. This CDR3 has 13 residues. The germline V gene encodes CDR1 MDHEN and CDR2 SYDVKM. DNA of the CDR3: TGTGCCAGCAGGGAAGAGGGAAGGGAGACCCAGTACTTC. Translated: CASREEGRETQYF.

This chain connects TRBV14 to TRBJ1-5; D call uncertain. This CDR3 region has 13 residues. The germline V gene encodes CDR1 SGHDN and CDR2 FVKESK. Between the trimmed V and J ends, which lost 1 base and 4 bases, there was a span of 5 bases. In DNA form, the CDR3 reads TGTGCCAGCAGCCAAGTCGGAAATCAGCCCCAGCATTTT. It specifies CASSQVGNQPQHF.

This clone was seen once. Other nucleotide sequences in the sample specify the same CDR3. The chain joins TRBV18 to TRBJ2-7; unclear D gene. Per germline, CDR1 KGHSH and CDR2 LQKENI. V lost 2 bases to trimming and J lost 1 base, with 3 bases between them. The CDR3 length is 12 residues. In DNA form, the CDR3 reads TGTGCCAGCTCACCAACGTCCTACGAGCAGTACTTC. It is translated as CASSPTSYEQYF.

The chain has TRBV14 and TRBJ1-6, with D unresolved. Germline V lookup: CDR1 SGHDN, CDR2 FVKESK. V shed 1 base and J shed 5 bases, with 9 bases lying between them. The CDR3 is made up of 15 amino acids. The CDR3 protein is CASSQVTPDNSPLHF. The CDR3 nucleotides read TGTGCCAGCAGCCAAGTAACACCCGATAATTCACCCCTCCACTTT.

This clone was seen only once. The CDR3 here is CSVVGTSGGPNQETQYF. The CDR3 coding sequence is TGCAGCGTTGTCGGGACTAGCGGGGGACCCAACCAAGAGACCCAGTACTTC. The chain combines TRBV29-1 with TRBJ2-5, with 14 bases lining up with TRBD2. Per the germline V gene, CDR1 is SQVTM and CDR2 is ANQGSEA. Trimming removed 4 bases from V and 0 bases from J; junction bases left unmatched: 7. The CDR3 totals 17 residues.

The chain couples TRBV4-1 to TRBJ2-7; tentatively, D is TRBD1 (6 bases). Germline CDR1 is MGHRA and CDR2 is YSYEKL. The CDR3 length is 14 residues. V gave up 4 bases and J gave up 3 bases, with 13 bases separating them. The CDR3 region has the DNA TGCGCCAGCAGCCCACAAGACAGGTACTACGAGCAGTACTTC. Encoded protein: CASSPQDRYYEQYF.

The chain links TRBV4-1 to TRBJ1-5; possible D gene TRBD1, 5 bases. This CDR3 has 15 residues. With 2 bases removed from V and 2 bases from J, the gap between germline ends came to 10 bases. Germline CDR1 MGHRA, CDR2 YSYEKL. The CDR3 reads CASSQWGEGNQPQHF. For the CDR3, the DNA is TGCGCCAGCAGCCAATGGGGGGAGGGCAATCAGCCCCAGCATTTT.

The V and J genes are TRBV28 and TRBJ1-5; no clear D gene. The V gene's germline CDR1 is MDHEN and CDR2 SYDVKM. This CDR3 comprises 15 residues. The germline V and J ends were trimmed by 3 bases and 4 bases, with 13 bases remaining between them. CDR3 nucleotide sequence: TGTGCCAGCAGTTTTAGGTTCGAGTGGAATCAGCCCCAGCATTTT. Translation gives CASSFRFEWNQPQHF.

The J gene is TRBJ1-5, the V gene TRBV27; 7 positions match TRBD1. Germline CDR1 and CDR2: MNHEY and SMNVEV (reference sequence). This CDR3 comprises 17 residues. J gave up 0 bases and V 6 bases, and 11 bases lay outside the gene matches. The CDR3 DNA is TGTGCCAGCAGCCGTCGACAGGGACCTAATAGCAATCAGCCCCAGCATTTT. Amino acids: CASSRRQGPNSNQPQHF.

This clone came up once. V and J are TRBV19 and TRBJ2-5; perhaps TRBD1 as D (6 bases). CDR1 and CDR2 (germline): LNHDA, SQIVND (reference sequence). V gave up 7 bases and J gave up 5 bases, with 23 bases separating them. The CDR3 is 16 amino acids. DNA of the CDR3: TGTGCCAGTATGAAGACAGGTCCTAGGTCCGTGGAGACCCAGTACTTC. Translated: CASMKTGPRSVETQYF.

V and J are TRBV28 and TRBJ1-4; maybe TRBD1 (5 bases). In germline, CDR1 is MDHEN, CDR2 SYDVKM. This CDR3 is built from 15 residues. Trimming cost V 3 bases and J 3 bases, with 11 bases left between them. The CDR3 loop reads CASSLEGTANEKLFF. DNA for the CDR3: TGTGCCAGCAGTTTGGAGGGGACGGCTAATGAAAAACTGTTTTTT.

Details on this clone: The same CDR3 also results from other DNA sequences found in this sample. CDR3 sequence reads: CASSSGQDYEQYF. In DNA, the CDR3 is TGTGCCAGCAGTTCGGGACAGGACTACGAGCAGTACTTC. The V and J genes are TRBV28 and TRBJ2-7; 8 positions agree with TRBD1. This CDR3 comprises 13 residues. Trimming at V came to 4 bases and at J to 3 bases, leaving 2 bases not matched to a gene. CDR1 is MDHEN and CDR2 is SYDVKM in the germline V gene. The full variable domain, its missing parts supplied by reference TRBV28 and TRBJ2-7, is DVKVTQSSRYLVKRTGEKVFLECVQDMDHENMFWYRQDPGLGLRLIYFSYDVKMKEKGDIPEGYSVSREKKERFSLILESASTNQTSMYLCASSSGQDYEQYFGPGTRLTVT.

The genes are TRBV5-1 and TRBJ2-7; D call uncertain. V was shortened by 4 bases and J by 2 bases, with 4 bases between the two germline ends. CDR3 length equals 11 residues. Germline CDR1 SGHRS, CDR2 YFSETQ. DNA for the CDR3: TGCGCCAGCAGCGGGGCCTACGAGCAGTACTTC. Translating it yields CASSGAYEQYF.

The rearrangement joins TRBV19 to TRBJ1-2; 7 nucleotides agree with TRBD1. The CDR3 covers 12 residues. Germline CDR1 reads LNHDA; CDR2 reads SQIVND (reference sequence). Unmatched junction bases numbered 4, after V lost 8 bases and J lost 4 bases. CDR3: CASRAGGYGYTF. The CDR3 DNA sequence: TGTGCCAGTCGCGCAGGGGGCTATGGCTACACCTTC.

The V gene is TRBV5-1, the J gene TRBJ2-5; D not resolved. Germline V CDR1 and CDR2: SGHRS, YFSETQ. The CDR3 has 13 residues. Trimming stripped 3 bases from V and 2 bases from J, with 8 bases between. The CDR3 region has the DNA TGCGCCAGCAGCTATAGCCAGCAAGAGACCCAGTACTTC. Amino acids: CASSYSQQETQYF.

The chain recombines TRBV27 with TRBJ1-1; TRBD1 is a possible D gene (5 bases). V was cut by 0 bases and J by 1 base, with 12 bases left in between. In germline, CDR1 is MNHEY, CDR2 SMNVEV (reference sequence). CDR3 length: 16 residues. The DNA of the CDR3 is TGTGCCAGCAGTTTATCGTGGGGCAGAACGAACACTGAAGCTTTCTTT. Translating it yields CASSLSWGRTNTEAFF.